A single sample is the source of the 32 T cell receptor beta chains below, sequenced in a study of blood T cell repertoires in COVID-19. Sequencing used immunoSEQ multiplex PCR; TCRdb keeps in-frame clones, though not all of them. The sample yields roughly 400,000 clones, about 88% seen once. Sequencing was done on a sample of PBMCs or T cells enriched from blood (not recorded which). These receptor sequences come from a woman younger than 30 who had been exposed to COVID-19.

The chain has TRBV2 and TRBJ2-6; possibly TRBD2 for D (6 bases). The CDR3 covers 17 residues. Trimming shortened V by 6 bases and J by 0 bases, and 15 bases separated the two germline ends. CDR1 and CDR2 from the germline V gene are SNHLY and FYNNEI. The CDR3 nucleotides are TGTGCCAGCAGCTACCGGGACGGGAGCTCTGGGGCCAACGTCCTGACTTTC. Encoded protein: CASSYRDGSSGANVLTF.

This clone was recorded once. The J gene is TRBJ1-2, the V gene TRBV2; TRBD1 matches 7 bases. Germline V gene sequence: CDR1 SNHLY, CDR2 FYNNEI. J lost 4 bases, V lost 4 bases, and 15 bases had no gene match. This CDR3 region has 17 residues. The CDR3 here is CASSGLKTGTVSYGYTF. As DNA, the CDR3 is TGTGCCAGCAGTGGGCTTAAGACCGGGACAGTCTCCTATGGCTACACCTTC.

The V call is TRBV11-2, the J call TRBJ2-1, with TRBD1 matching over 10 bases. CDR3 length: 17 residues. The trim removed 0 bases at V and 6 bases at J, leaving 8 bases unmatched. In germline, CDR1 is SGHAT, CDR2 FQNNGV. CDR3 sequence: CASSLESGTGEANEQFF. Here the CDR3 DNA reads TGTGCCAGCAGCTTAGAGTCCGGGACAGGGGAGGCCAATGAGCAGTTCTTC.

The genes are TRBV7-9 and TRBJ2-2, with 11 bases identical to TRBD1. Germline CDR1 and CDR2: SEHNR and FQNEAQ (reference sequence). The CDR3 is 16 amino acids. V was clipped by 5 bases and J by 4 bases; unmatched bases: 6. CDR3 protein: CASSIGTGGGTGELFF. The CDR3 coding sequence is TGTGCCAGCAGCATCGGGACAGGGGGAGGCACCGGGGAGCTGTTTTTT.

V is TRBV7-2 and J is TRBJ2-1, with D possibly matching TRBD2 (5 bases). V gave up 1 base and J gave up 16 bases, with 14 bases separating them. CDR1 is SGHTA, CDR2 FQGNSA, per germline. This CDR3 contains 12 residues. The CDR3 region has the DNA TGTGCCAGCAGCTTAGGGGTGGGAGAAACTTTCTTC. Its translation: CASSLGVGETFF.

The rearrangement uses TRBV21-1 and TRBJ2-4; the table's D gene call, TRBD1, was not cross checked with the DNA. TRBV21-1 is assigned pseudogene status. The CDR3 has 19 residues. CDR3 region: CASSRWQAEFSIAKNIQYF. The CDR3 DNA reads as TGTGCCAGCAGCAGGTGGCAGGCCGAGTTCTCGATAGCCAAAAACATTCAGTACTTC.

The chain links TRBV29-1 to TRBJ1-1; D is perhaps TRBD1 (5 bases). V shed 7 bases and J shed 3 bases, with 12 bases lying between them. This CDR3 contains 12 residues. Germline lookup yields CDR1 SQVTM and CDR2 ANQGSEA. The chain's CDR3 is CSAMGEDTEAFF. Written as DNA, the CDR3 is TGCAGCGCCATGGGGGAGGACACTGAAGCTTTCTTT.

The CDR3 loop is CASSIGAGGSYNEQFF. The DNA for the CDR3 is TGTGCCAGCAGCATAGGTGCGGGTGGGTCCTACAATGAGCAGTTCTTC. The chain joins TRBV7-6 to TRBJ2-1, with a weak D call TRBD2 (5 bases). This CDR3 spans 16 amino acids. Germline V lookup: CDR1 SGHVS, CDR2 FNYEAQ. Trimming left V 5 bases short and J 1 base short, with 15 bases between.

The V and J genes are TRBV28 and TRBJ2-4, with TRBD1 matching over 9 bases. Germline-derived CDR1 and CDR2 are MDHEN and SYDVKM. The CDR3 is 15 amino acids. V was clipped by 6 bases and J by 5 bases; unmatched bases: 8. This CDR3 is CASRSRGTGQNIQYF. The CDR3 coding sequence is TGTGCCAGCAGGTCCCGGGGGACAGGGCAAAACATTCAGTACTTC.

CDR3 in amino acids: CASSLDRGFAGELFF. CDR3 DNA: TGTGCCAGCAGCTTGGACAGGGGCTTCGCCGGGGAGCTGTTTTTT. This rearrangement joins TRBV7-6 to TRBJ2-2; 9 positions agree with TRBD1. The V gene end was trimmed by 3 bases and the J gene end by 6 bases; junction bases not matched to a gene: 5. The CDR3 has 15 residues. The V gene's germline CDR1 is SGHVS and CDR2 FNYEAQ.

The chain links TRBV6-1 to TRBJ1-1; D uncertain. The CDR3 loop spans 14 amino acids. The V end was cut by 1 base, the J end by 2 bases, with 8 bases between. Germline CDR1 reads MNHNS; CDR2 reads SASEGT. The DNA of the CDR3 is TGTGCCAGCAGTGAAGGACAAATAAACACTGAAGCTTTCTTT. It codes for CASSEGQINTEAFF.

The rearrangement uses TRBV28 and TRBJ1-2; D remains ambiguous. The CDR3 is 13 amino acids. CDR1 is MDHEN, CDR2 SYDVKM, per germline. Trimming cost V 10 bases and J 3 bases, with 15 bases left between them. Here the CDR3 DNA reads TGTGCCACCGGCGTCGGGAGTTACTATGGCTACACCTTC. Translated: CATGVGSYYGYTF.

V is TRBV2 and J is TRBJ2-7, with 7 positions matching TRBD1. Germline assignment: CDR1 SNHLY and CDR2 FYNNEI. Trimming cost V 8 bases and J 0 bases; bases outside gene matches: 7. The CDR3 contains 14 residues. The CDR3 spells CASQLRQGSYEQYF. The CDR3 DNA sequence: TGTGCCAGCCAGTTGAGACAGGGCTCCTACGAGCAGTACTTC.

The rearrangement uses TRBV6-5 and TRBJ1-2; D uncertain. Trimming took off 0 bases at V and 4 bases at J, with 15 bases between the two ends. Germline CDR1 reads MNHEY; CDR2 reads SVGAGI. The CDR3 has 16 residues. The chain's CDR3 is CASSYSWEAAVYGYTF. CDR3 sequence (DNA): TGTGCCAGCAGTTACTCTTGGGAGGCCGCCGTCTATGGCTACACCTTC.

This clone was detected once. The chain combines TRBV28 with TRBJ1-5, with TRBD1 matching over 9 bases. CDR3 length equals 16 residues. Germline CDR1 is MDHEN and CDR2 is SYDVKM. V shed 5 bases, J shed 7 bases, and the junction held 12 bases outside the gene matches. DNA for the CDR3: TGTGCCAGCAGTGGGGGGACAGGGAGTCTTCGCCAGCCCCAGCATTTT. Amino acids: CASSGGTGSLRQPQHF.

The CDR3 reads CASGLQGTSGNTIYF. Written as DNA, the CDR3 is TGTGCCAGCGGCCTACAGGGGACTTCTGGAAACACCATATATTTT. The J gene is TRBJ1-3, the V gene TRBV7-2; 7 nucleotides match TRBD1. Germline CDR1 is SGHTA and CDR2 is FQGNSA. The J segment lost 1 base and the V segment lost 8 bases, leaving 8 bases of the junction unmatched. This CDR3 is built from 15 residues.

CDR3 coding DNA: TGTGCCACCAGTGATTTCCATGGGGACAGTAATAGCAATCAGCCCCAGCATTTT. It is translated as CATSDFHGDSNSNQPQHF. This sequence joins TRBV24-1 and TRBJ1-5, with TRBD1 identical over 7 bases. V trimming: 1 base; J trimming: 0 bases; junction bases outside the gene matches: 8. The CDR3 loop spans 18 amino acids. Per germline, CDR1 KGHDR and CDR2 SFDVKD.

This chain connects TRBV27 to TRBJ1-4, with 8 nucleotides matching TRBD1. The CDR3 runs 15 residues. Germline V lookup: CDR1 MNHEY, CDR2 SMNVEV (reference sequence). V was clipped by 3 bases and J by 2 bases; unmatched bases: 2. The DNA for the CDR3 is TGTGCCAGCAGTTTTCAGGGGGCTACTAATGAAAAACTGTTTTTT. Translation gives CASSFQGATNEKLFF.

The chain joins TRBV7-9 to TRBJ1-6, with D tentatively TRBD1 (6 bases). CDR1 is SEHNR and CDR2 is FQNEAQ in the germline V gene (reference sequence). Trimming shortened V by 2 bases and J by 10 bases, and 12 bases separated the two germline ends. The length of the CDR3 is 14 residues. CDR3 protein: CASSLLDSRSPLHF. CDR3 in DNA: TGTGCCAGCAGCTTACTGGACAGTCGGTCACCCCTCCACTTT. Full variable domain (rest looked up from reference TRBV7-9 and TRBJ1-6): DTGVSQNPRHKITKRGQNVTFRCDPISEHNRLYWYRQTLGQGPEFLTYFQNEAQLEKSRLLSDRFSAERPKGSFSTLEIQRTEQGDSAMYLCASSLLDSRSPLHFGNGTRLTVT.

The chain carries TRBV13 and TRBJ2-1; TRBD2 matches at 11 bases. Trimming removed 5 bases from V and 0 bases from J; junction bases left unmatched: 6. Germline CDR1 PRHDT, CDR2 FYEKMQ (reference sequence). CDR3 size: 17 residues. DNA for the CDR3: TGTGCCAGCAGCCGCGGACTAGCGGGTAGCTCCTACAATGAGCAGTTCTTC. Protein product: CASSRGLAGSSYNEQFF. Looking up the rest from reference TRBV13 and TRBJ2-1 gives the full variable domain: AAGVIQSPRHLIKEKRETATLKCYPIPRHDTVYWYQQGPGQDPQFLISFYEKMQSDKGSIPDRFSAQQFSDYHSELNMSSLELGDSALYFCASSRGLAGSSYNEQFFGPGTRLTVL.

The rearrangement uses TRBV28 and TRBJ2-5; D is ambiguous. V was clipped by 1 base and J by 4 bases, with 10 bases between them. The CDR3 is 14 residues long. Germline-derived CDR1 and CDR2 are MDHEN and SYDVKM. As DNA, the CDR3 is TGTGCCAGCAGTTTATCGGCTAGAGGAGAGACCCAGTACTTC. This codes for CASSLSARGETQYF.

V gene TRBV29-1 combines with J gene TRBJ1-5; 9 nucleotides agree with TRBD1. J lost 5 bases, V lost 4 bases, and 6 bases had no gene match. From germline, CDR1 is SQVTM and CDR2 ANQGSEA. The CDR3 loop spans 14 amino acids. The CDR3 loop reads CSVATGTGYQPQHF. The CDR3 DNA reads TGCAGCGTTGCCACCGGGACAGGGTATCAGCCCCAGCATTTT.

This clone was counted between two and nine times. The gene calls are TRBV19 and TRBJ1-2; perhaps TRBD1 as D (6 bases). From germline, CDR1 is LNHDA and CDR2 SQIVND (reference sequence). Trimming pared 10 bases from V and 1 base from J, leaving 13 bases between. CDR3 length: 13 residues. The CDR3 region is CAIRPRGNYGYTF. In DNA form, the CDR3 reads TGTGCCATACGACCCAGGGGTAACTATGGCTACACCTTC.

The V and J genes are TRBV6-5 and TRBJ1-4, with 7 bases fitting TRBD1. V shed 6 bases and J 5 bases; nucleotides not matched to a gene: 6. The CDR3 spans 14 residues. CDR1 MNHEY and CDR2 SVGAGI come from the germline V gene. The CDR3 spells CASRAGTENEKLFF. For the CDR3, the DNA is TGTGCCAGCAGGGCCGGGACAGAAAATGAAAAACTGTTTTTT.

This sequence joins TRBV5-5 and TRBJ2-7; 7 bases agree with TRBD2. V shed 3 bases, J shed 4 bases, and the junction held 7 bases outside the gene matches. The CDR3 has 14 amino acids. Germline CDR1 reads SGHKS; CDR2 reads YYEKEE (reference sequence). CDR3 residues: CASSWGLITYEQYF. Here the CDR3 DNA reads TGTGCCAGCAGCTGGGGACTAATCACTTACGAGCAGTACTTC. Looking up the rest from reference TRBV5-5 and TRBJ2-7 gives the full variable domain: DAGVTQSPTHLIKTRGQQVTLRCSPISGHKSVSWYQQVLGQGPQFIFQYYEKEERGRGNFPDRFSARQFPNYSSELNVNALLLGDSALYLCASSWGLITYEQYFGPGTRLTVT.

The rearrangement uses TRBV7-2 and TRBJ2-5, with D perhaps TRBD2 (5 bases). The CDR3 contains 14 residues. Trimming removed 1 base at V and 5 bases at J, with 11 bases between. The germline CDR1 and CDR2 sequences are SGHTA and FQGNSA. The CDR3 bases are TGTGCCAGCAGCTTAGGAGGGTCTGGGGAGACCCAGTACTTC. Translated, it gives CASSLGGSGETQYF.

The chain combines TRBV28 with TRBJ2-1; 7 nucleotides line up with TRBD1. Germline lookup yields CDR1 MDHEN and CDR2 SYDVKM. Trimming cost V 1 base and J 10 bases; bases outside gene matches: 1. CDR3 length: 12 residues. The CDR3 region is CASSLSGQEQFF. In DNA form, the CDR3 reads TGTGCCAGCAGTTTATCGGGACAGGAGCAGTTCTTC.

This chain joins TRBV6-5 and TRBJ2-7; D perhaps matches TRBD1 (6 bases). Germline loops: CDR1 MNHEY, CDR2 SVGAGI. Trimming removed 5 bases from V and 4 bases from J, with 15 bases in between. The CDR3 runs 14 residues. The CDR3 DNA reads TGTGCCAGCAGTCCTACCGGACAGCGGTACGAGCAGTACTTC. Translating it yields CASSPTGQRYEQYF.

The chain recombines TRBV15 with TRBJ2-5; 15 nucleotides line up with TRBD2. Germline V gene data show CDR1 as LNHNV and CDR2 as YYDKDF (reference sequence). Losses at the gene ends were 3 bases for V and 5 bases for J; bases not matched to a gene: 1. The CDR3 has 15 residues. CDR3: CATSSGLAGGETQYF. The CDR3 DNA sequence: TGTGCCACCAGCAGTGGACTAGCGGGGGGGGAGACCCAGTACTTC.

This chain joins TRBV7-9 and TRBJ1-2, with 8 bases fitting TRBD1. CDR1 is SEHNR, CDR2 FQNEAQ, per germline (reference sequence). V dropped 4 bases and J dropped 4; count of bases not matched to a gene: 8. There are 15 residues in the CDR3. In nucleotides, the CDR3 is TGTGCCAGCAGCTCGATCAGGGGGCCTGGCTATGGCTACACCTTC. Protein sequence: CASSSIRGPGYGYTF.

V and J are TRBV12-3 or TRBV12-4 and TRBJ1-1; TRBD1 might be the D (6 bases). Trimming took off 1 base at V and 6 bases at J, with 9 bases between the two ends. The CDR3 sequence is 13 residues long. The CDR3 spells CASSLVRGAEAFF. In nucleotides, the CDR3 is TGTGCCAGCAGTTTAGTCAGGGGCGCTGAAGCTTTCTTT.

In its sample, this clone was seen a few times. This chain uses TRBV30 with TRBJ1-1; TRBD1 aligns across 10 bases. Trimming removed 1 base from V and 6 bases from J; junction bases left unmatched: 5. The CDR3 is made up of 14 amino acids. The V gene's germline CDR1 is GTSNPN and CDR2 SVGIG (reference sequence). The CDR3 bases are TGTGCCTGGAGTGGTGGGACAGGGGTAGCTGAAGCTTTCTTT. It yields the protein CAWSGGTGVAEAFF.